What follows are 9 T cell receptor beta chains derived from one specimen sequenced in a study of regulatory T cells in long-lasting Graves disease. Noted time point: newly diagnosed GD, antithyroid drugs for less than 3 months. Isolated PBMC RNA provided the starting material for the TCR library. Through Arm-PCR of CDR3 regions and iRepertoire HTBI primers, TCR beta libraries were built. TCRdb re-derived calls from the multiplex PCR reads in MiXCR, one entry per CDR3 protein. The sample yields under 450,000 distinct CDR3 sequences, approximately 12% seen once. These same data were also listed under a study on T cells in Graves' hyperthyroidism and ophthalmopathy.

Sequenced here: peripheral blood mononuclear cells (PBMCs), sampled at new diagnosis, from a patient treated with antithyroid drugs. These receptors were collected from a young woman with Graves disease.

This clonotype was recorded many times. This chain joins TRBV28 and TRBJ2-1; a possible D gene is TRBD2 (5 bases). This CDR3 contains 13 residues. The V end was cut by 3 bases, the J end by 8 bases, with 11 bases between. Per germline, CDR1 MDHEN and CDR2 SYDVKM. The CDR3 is CASSFSSRDEQFF. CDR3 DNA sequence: TGTGCCAGCAGTTTTTCTAGCCGCGATGAGCAGTTCTTC.

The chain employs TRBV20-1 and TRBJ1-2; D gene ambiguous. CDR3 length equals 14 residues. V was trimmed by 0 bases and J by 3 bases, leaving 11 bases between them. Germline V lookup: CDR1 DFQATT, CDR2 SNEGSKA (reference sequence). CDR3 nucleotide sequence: TGCAGTGCTAGAGATGCCCTTGTATACTATGGCTACACCTTC. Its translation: CSARDALVYYGYTF.

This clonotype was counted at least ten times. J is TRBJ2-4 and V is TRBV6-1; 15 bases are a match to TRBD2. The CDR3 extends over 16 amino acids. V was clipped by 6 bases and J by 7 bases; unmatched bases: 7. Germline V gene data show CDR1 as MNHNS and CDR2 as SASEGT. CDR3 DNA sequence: TGTGCCAGCAGCAAGGGACTAGCGGGAGGTCAGAACATTCAGTACTTC. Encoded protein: CASSKGLAGGQNIQYF.

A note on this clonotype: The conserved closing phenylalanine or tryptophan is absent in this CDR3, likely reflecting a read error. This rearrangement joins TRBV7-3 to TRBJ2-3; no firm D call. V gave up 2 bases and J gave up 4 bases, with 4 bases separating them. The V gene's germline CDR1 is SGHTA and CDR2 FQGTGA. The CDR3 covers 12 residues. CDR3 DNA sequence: TGTGCCAGCAGCTTACTCCCAGATACGCAGTATTCT. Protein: CASSLLPDTQYS.

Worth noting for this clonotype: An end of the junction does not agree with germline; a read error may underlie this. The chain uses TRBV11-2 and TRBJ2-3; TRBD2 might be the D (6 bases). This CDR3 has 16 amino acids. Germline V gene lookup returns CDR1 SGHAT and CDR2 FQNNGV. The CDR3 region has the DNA TGTGCCAGCAGCCTAAGGACTAATTGGGCCACAGATACGCAGTGTTTT. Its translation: CASSLRTNWATDTQCF.

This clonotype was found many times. The CDR3 sequence: CASSLDRGYTEAFF. The DNA of the CDR3 is TGTGCCAGCAGCTTGGACAGGGGATACACTGAAGCTTTCTTT. The chain joins TRBV7-9 to TRBJ1-1; 9 bases fit TRBD1. The CDR3 sequence is 14 residues long. V was pared by 3 bases and J by 3 bases, with 2 bases of the junction left unmatched. Germline-derived CDR1 and CDR2 are SEHNR and FQNEAQ (reference sequence).

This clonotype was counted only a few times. In DNA form, the CDR3 reads TGCGCCAGCAGCCGGACGGACTTGAACACCGGGGAGCTGTTTTTT. Amino acids: CASSRTDLNTGELFF. This chain uses TRBV4-3 with TRBJ2-2; D may be TRBD2 (5 bases). V lost 4 bases to trimming and J lost 1 base, with 10 bases between them. CDR1 and CDR2 (germline): LGHNA, YSLEER. This CDR3 spans 15 amino acids.

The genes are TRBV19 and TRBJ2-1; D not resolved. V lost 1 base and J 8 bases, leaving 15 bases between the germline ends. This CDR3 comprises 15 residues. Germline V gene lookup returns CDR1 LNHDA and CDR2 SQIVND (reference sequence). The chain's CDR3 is CASSIVPLSPDEQFF. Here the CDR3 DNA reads TGTGCCAGTAGTATAGTCCCTCTCAGCCCCGATGAGCAGTTCTTC.

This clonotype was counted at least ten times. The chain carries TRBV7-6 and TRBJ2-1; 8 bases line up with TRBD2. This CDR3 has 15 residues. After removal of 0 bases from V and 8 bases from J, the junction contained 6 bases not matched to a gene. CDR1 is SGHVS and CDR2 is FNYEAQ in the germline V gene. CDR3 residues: CASSLASGGVDEQFF. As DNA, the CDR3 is TGTGCCAGCAGCTTAGCGAGCGGGGGAGTCGATGAGCAGTTCTTC.